One TCR beta chain is described in this entry. Its target is not known. This entry is derived from a study of T cell responses to AZD1222 COVID-19 vaccine. The CDR3 is 13 residues long. Looked up from germline, CDR1 is SEHNR and CDR2 is FQNEAQ (reference sequence). Trimming left V 1 base short and J 6 bases short, with 9 bases between. Method: immunoSEQ multiplex PCR; TCRdb's copy keeps in-frame clones and lacks some. Altogether approximately 160,000 clones are present, roughly 93% being singletons, with the ten largest covering roughly 0.9%. Study conclusions and caveats: Mostly white British, mostly female donors; authors suggested clonal diversity may be underestimated.

This sequence was found in an adult in good health. The sample consisted of peripheral blood, taken on day 0 of AZD1222 vaccination. This chain uses TRBV7-9 with TRBJ1-1, with D hard to call. In DNA form, the CDR3 reads TGTGCCAGCAGCTTAGATGGCAGCGCTGAAGCTTTCTTT. Translating gives CASSLDGSAEAFF.